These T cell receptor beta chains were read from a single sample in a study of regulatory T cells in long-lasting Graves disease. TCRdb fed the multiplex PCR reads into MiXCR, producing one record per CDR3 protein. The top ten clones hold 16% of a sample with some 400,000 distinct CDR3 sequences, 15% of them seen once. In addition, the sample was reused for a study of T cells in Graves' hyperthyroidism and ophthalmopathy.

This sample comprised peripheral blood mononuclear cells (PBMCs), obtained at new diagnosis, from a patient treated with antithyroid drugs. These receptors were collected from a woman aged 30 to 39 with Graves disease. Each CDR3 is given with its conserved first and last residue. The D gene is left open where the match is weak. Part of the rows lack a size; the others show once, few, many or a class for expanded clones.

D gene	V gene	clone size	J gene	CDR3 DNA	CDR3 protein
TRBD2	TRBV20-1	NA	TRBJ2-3	TGCAGTGCTTCTCGGACTAGCGGGACCGCAGATACGCAGTATTTT	CSASRTSGTADTQYF
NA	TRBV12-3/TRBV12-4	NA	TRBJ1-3	TGTGCCACCAGTGATTCTCTGGGGAACACCATATATTTT	CATSDSLGNTIYF
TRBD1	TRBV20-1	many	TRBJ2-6	TGCAGTGCTAGGCCGAGACAGGGGGTGGGAGGGGCCAACGTCCTGACTTTC	CSARPRQGVGGANVLTF
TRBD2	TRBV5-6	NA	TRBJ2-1	TGTGCCAGCAGCTTCGGCAGGGAGGGAAATAATGAGCAGTTCTTC	CASSFGREGNNEQFF
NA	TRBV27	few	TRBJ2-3	TGTGCCAGCAGTCCCCAACTTCGGGCGCCTAGCACAGATACGCAGTATTTT	CASSPQLRAPSTDTQYF
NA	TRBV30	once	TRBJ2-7	TGTGCCTGGAGTGTCGGGGCGGTAGCCTACGAGCAGTACTTC	CAWSVGAVAYEQYF
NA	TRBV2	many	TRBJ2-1	TGTGCCAGCAGAGGCCCGGGACGTAGCTCCTACAATGAGCAGTTCTTC	CASRGPGRSSYNEQFF
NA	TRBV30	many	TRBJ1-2	TGTGCCTGGTGGGGTCGGGGGGGATTCACCTTC	CAWWGRGGFTF
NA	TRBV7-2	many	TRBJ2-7	TGTGCCAGCAGCCCTATTCCCCTTCCCGCGTACGAGCAGTACTTC	CASSPIPLPAYEQYF
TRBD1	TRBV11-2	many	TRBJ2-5	TGTGCCAGCAGCCCAGGGGGACGAGAGACCCAGTACTTC	CASSPGGRETQYF
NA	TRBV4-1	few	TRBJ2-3	TGCGCCAGCAGCCAAGATTCGAACCAATTTGATACGCAGTATTTT	CASSQDSNQFDTQYF
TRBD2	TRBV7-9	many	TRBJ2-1	TGTGCCAGCAGCTTAGCGGGGCGGGAGAATGAGCAGTTCTTC	CASSLAGRENEQFF
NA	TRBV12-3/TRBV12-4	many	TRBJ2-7	TGTGCCAGCAGTTACCAAGGGGGGGCCTACGAGCAGTACTTC	CASSYQGGAYEQYF
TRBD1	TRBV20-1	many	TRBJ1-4	TGCAGTGCTAGGCCCGGGACAGGTGGTGAAAAACTGTTTTTT	CSARPGTGGEKLFF
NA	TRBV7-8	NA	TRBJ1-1	TGTGCCAGCAGCCTTCGGGACTCGGGCGGAGCTTTCTTT	CASSLRDSGGAFF
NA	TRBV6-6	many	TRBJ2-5	TGTGCCAGCAGTTACTCGACGGGCCCTTGGAGGATGGAGACCCAGTACTTC	CASSYSTGPWRMETQYF
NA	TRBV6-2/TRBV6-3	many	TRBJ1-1	TGTGCCAGCAGTGCCCAGACAGAACGAGGAACTGAAGCTTTCTTT	CASSAQTERGTEAFF
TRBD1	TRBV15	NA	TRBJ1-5	TGTGCCACCAGCCGCCTGGGACAGGGCGGCGTATATAGCAATCAGCCCCAGCATTTT	CATSRLGQGGVYSNQPQHF
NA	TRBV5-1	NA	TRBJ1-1	TGTGCCAGCAGCTTGGGGGGGGATAACACTGAAGCTTTCTTT	CASSLGGDNTEAFF
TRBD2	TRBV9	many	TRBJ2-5	TGTGCCAGCAGCGCTAGCGGGAATCAAGAGACCCAGTACTTC	CASSASGNQETQYF
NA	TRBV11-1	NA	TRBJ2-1	TGTGCCAGCAGCTTAGAGGAGGAGGGGGGGGTTAGCTCCTACAATGAGCAGTTCTTC	CASSLEEEGGVSSYNEQFF
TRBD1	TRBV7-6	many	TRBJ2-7	TGTGCCAGCAGCTTAGGGACAGGGGGACCCTACGAGCAGTACTTC	CASSLGTGGPYEQYF
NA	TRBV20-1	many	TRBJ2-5	TGCAGTGCTAGACTTATCGACTTCCCGGGTGGGGAGACCCAGTACTTC	CSARLIDFPGGETQYF
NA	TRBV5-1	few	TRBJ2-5	TGCGCCAGCAGCTTGGCCGGAGGAGTTTCCCTTGGTGAGCAGCTCTTC	CASSLAGGVSLGEQLF
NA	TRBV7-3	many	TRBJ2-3	TGTGCCAGCAGCTTAGCACAGGGTAACACAGATACGCAGTATTTT	CASSLAQGNTDTQYF
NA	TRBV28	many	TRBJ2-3	TGTGCCAGCAGTTCTTACTCAGTAGATACGCAGTATTTT	CASSSYSVDTQYF
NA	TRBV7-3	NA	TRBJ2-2	TGTGCCAGCAGCTTCACCCCAACCGGGGAGCTGTTTTTT	CASSFTPTGELFF